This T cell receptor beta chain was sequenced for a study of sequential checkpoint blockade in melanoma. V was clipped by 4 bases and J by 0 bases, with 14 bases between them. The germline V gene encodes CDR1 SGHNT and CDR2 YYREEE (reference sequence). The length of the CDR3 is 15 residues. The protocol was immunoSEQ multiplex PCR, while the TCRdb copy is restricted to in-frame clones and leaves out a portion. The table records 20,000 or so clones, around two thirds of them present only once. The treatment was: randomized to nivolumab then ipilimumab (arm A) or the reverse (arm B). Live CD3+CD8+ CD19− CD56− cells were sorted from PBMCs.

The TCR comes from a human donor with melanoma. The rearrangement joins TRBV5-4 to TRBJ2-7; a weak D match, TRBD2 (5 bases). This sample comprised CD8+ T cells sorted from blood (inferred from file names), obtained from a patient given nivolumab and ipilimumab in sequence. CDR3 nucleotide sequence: TGTGCCAGCAGCCCATTCTACGGGGACTCCTACGAGCAGTACTTC. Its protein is CASSPFYGDSYEQYF.